The T cell receptor beta chain under discussion was sequenced for a study of blood T cell repertoires in COVID-19. The overall study: The study drew acute and convalescent COVID-19 samples from the United States, Italy and Spain.

CDR1 is MDHEN and CDR2 is SYDVKM in the germline V gene. V lost 8 bases, J lost 2 bases, and 6 bases stayed unmatched. The CDR3 length is 14 residues. Only in-frame clones appear in the TCRdb table, and some are missing; sequencing was by immunoSEQ multiplex PCR. The sample carries about 320,000 clones, over 70% recorded once. V and J are TRBV28 and TRBJ1-5, with TRBD1 identical over 7 bases. The TCR originated in a man aged 30-40 years who had recovered from COVID-19. Sequencing was performed on PBMCs or T cells enriched from blood (not recorded which). CDR3 loop: CASHRQGGNQPQHF. CDR3 nucleotides: TGTGCCAGCCATAGACAGGGAGGCAATCAGCCCCAGCATTTT.